This entry lists 24 T cell receptor beta chains sequenced from one sample in a study of blood T cell repertoires in COVID-19. This table comes from immunoSEQ multiplex PCR, and its TCRdb copy is limited to in-frame clones, with some not included. Among 150,000 to 200,000 clones listed, 80% were seen once. The source material was PBMCs or T cells enriched from blood (not recorded which). The receptors were gathered from a man aged 55 to 70 who had been exposed to COVID-19.

This clone was detected only once. The chain couples TRBV6-5 to TRBJ2-7, with TRBD2 matching 8 bases. The CDR3 has 14 amino acids. V trimming: 6 bases; J trimming: 0 bases; junction bases outside the gene matches: 4. CDR1 and CDR2 (germline): MNHEY, SVGAGI. CDR3 in amino acids: CASSLSGSSYEQYF. CDR3 nucleotide sequence: TGTGCCAGCAGCCTAAGCGGGAGCTCCTACGAGCAGTACTTC.

This clone was counted a few times. The chain employs TRBV6-5 and TRBJ2-7, with 10 bases identical to TRBD1. The ends lost 6 bases at V and 4 bases at J; junction bases unmatched: 9. Germline CDR1 MNHEY, CDR2 SVGAGI. The CDR3 runs to 15 residues. Here the CDR3 reads CASSTDRGRWYEQYF. The CDR3, as DNA: TGTGCCAGCAGCACAGACAGGGGGCGTTGGTACGAGCAGTACTTC.

This clone was found once. The chain couples TRBV2 to TRBJ1-1; 7 nucleotides agree with TRBD1. CDR1 is SNHLY and CDR2 is FYNNEI in the germline V gene. This CDR3 has 18 amino acids. The junction had 11 bases not matched to a gene; V was cut back by 0 bases and J by 1 base. As DNA, the CDR3 is TGTGCCAGCAGTGAAGCAGGGCAGGGGGTTCTACCGAACACTGAAGCTTTCTTT. Amino acid sequence: CASSEAGQGVLPNTEAFF. Supplemented by reference TRBV2 and TRBJ1-1, the full variable domain reads EPEVTQTPSHQVTQMGQEVILRCVPISNHLYFYWYRQILGQKVEFLVSFYNNEISEKSEIFDDQFSVERPDGSNFTLKIRSTKLEDSAMYFCASSEAGQGVLPNTEAFFGQGTRLTVV.

The J gene is TRBJ2-1, the V gene TRBV7-9; D not certain. The germline gives CDR1 SEHNR, CDR2 FQNEAQ (reference sequence). The CDR3 totals 11 residues. Trimming took off 4 bases at V and 14 bases at J, with 12 bases between the two ends. The CDR3 sequence is CASSYSLPEFF. The CDR3, as DNA: TGTGCCAGCAGCTACAGCCTCCCCGAGTTCTTC.

This sequence joins TRBV27 and TRBJ2-1, with 15 bases identical to TRBD2. CDR1 MNHEY and CDR2 SMNVEV come from the germline V gene (reference sequence). Trimming removed 3 bases from V and 1 base from J; junction bases left unmatched: 10. The CDR3 extends over 20 amino acids. The CDR3 DNA sequence: TGTGCCAGCAGTTTGGGGCTGGGGACTAGCGGGAGGAAGTCCTACAATGAGCAGTTCTTC. It translates to CASSLGLGTSGRKSYNEQFF.

The gene calls are TRBV6-1 and TRBJ2-1; TRBD2 aligns across 13 bases. V was pared by 4 bases and J by 9 bases, with 9 bases of the junction left unmatched. The CDR3 runs to 16 residues. The germline CDR1 and CDR2 sequences are MNHNS and SASEGT. The CDR3 is CASSASRTSGRGEQFF. The CDR3 DNA sequence: TGTGCCAGCAGTGCATCCAGGACTAGCGGGAGAGGTGAGCAGTTCTTC.

This rearrangement joins TRBV27 to TRBJ1-4, with TRBD1 matching 8 bases. There are 21 residues in the CDR3. CDR1 MNHEY and CDR2 SMNVEV come from the germline V gene (reference sequence). The J segment lost 0 bases and the V segment lost 3 bases, leaving 18 bases of the junction unmatched. The CDR3 sequence: CASSFFGLGTGVPPTNEKLFF. The CDR3 coding sequence is TGTGCCAGCAGTTTCTTCGGCCTCGGGACAGGAGTTCCCCCAACTAATGAAAAACTGTTTTTT. Variable domain in full (rest from reference TRBV27 and TRBJ1-4): EAQVTQNPRYLITVTGKKLTVTCSQNMNHEYMSWYRQDPGLGLRQIYYSMNVEVTDKGDVPEGYKVSRKEKRNFPLILESPSPNQTSLYFCASSFFGLGTGVPPTNEKLFFGSGTQLSVL.

The chain recombines TRBV7-6 with TRBJ2-7; maybe TRBD1 (5 bases). The germline V gene has CDR1 SGHVS and CDR2 FNYEAQ. Trimming took 1 base from V and 5 from J, leaving 6 bases between them. The CDR3 is made up of 12 amino acids. In nucleotides, the CDR3 is TGTGCCAGCAGCTTAGTAGGGGACGAGCAGTACTTC. Translated: CASSLVGDEQYF. The full variable domain, its missing parts supplied by reference TRBV7-6 and TRBJ2-7, is GAGVSQSPRYKVTKRGQDVALRCDPISGHVSLYWYRQALGQGPEFLTYFNYEAQQDKSGLPNDRFSAERPEGSISTLTIQRTEQRDSAMYRCASSLVGDEQYFGPGTRLTVT.

The chain couples TRBV19 to TRBJ1-2; 7 bases match TRBD1. Germline loops: CDR1 LNHDA, CDR2 SQIVND (reference sequence). The CDR3 has 15 residues. V was pared by 1 base and J by 3 bases, with 5 bases of the junction left unmatched. CDR3 residues: CASSIGAGGHYGYTF. CDR3 in DNA: TGTGCCAGTAGTATAGGGGCAGGGGGACACTATGGCTACACCTTC.

The J gene is TRBJ1-2, the V gene TRBV27; a weak D match, TRBD1 (5 bases). V was shortened by 0 bases and J by 7 bases, with 9 bases between the two germline ends. Germline assignment: CDR1 MNHEY and CDR2 SMNVEV (reference sequence). CDR3 length: 13 amino acids. The CDR3 region is CASSLSQGSGYTF. The DNA of the CDR3 is TGTGCCAGCAGTTTATCGCAGGGCTCTGGCTACACCTTC.

This clone has a handful of counts. The rearrangement uses TRBV30 and TRBJ2-1, with TRBD1 identical over 7 bases. V shed 3 bases, J shed 9 bases, and the junction held 11 bases outside the gene matches. Germline loops: CDR1 GTSNPN, CDR2 SVGIG (reference sequence). The CDR3 spans 14 residues. CDR3: CAWSAGLGGAEQFF. The CDR3 DNA is TGTGCCTGGAGCGCTGGGTTAGGGGGCGCTGAGCAGTTCTTC.

J is TRBJ2-5 and V is TRBV9; TRBD2 matches at 8 bases. Germline CDR1 reads SGDLS; CDR2 reads YYNGEE. Trimming cost V 0 bases and J 4 bases; bases outside gene matches: 5. The CDR3 is made up of 15 amino acids. The CDR3 DNA sequence: TGTGCCAGCAGCGTAGGTCGGGGGGGGCGAGAGACCCAGTACTTC. This encodes CASSVGRGGRETQYF.

The chain has TRBV6-5 and TRBJ2-1; D uncertain. The germline V and J ends were trimmed by 1 base and 0 bases, with 10 bases remaining between them. CDR1 and CDR2 from the germline V gene are MNHEY and SVGAGI. This CDR3 has 16 amino acids. The CDR3 here is CASSYFSPSSYNEQFF. CDR3 bases: TGTGCCAGCAGTTACTTTTCGCCGAGCTCCTACAATGAGCAGTTCTTC.

The chain combines TRBV23-1 with TRBJ2-1; 9 positions agree with TRBD2. TRBV23-1 is an open reading frame whose function is uncertain. There are 14 residues in the CDR3. V was clipped by 3 bases and J by 7 bases; unmatched bases: 4. The CDR3: CASSHWTSANEQFF. As DNA, the CDR3 is TGCGCCAGCAGTCATTGGACTAGCGCGAATGAGCAGTTCTTC.

The chain links TRBV10-3 to TRBJ2-2; 7 nucleotides agree with TRBD1. Germline assignment: CDR1 ENHRY and CDR2 SYGVKD. The CDR3 sequence is 14 residues long. The trim removed 5 bases at V and 3 bases at J, leaving 3 bases unmatched. In nucleotides, the CDR3 is TGTGCCATCAGTCGGGACAGAGACACCGGGGAGCTGTTTTTT. Translating it yields CAISRDRDTGELFF.

The chain employs TRBV5-1 and TRBJ2-1, with 10 bases aligning to TRBD2. Looked up from germline, CDR1 is SGHRS and CDR2 is YFSETQ. V was clipped by 4 bases and J by 7 bases; unmatched bases: 14. This CDR3 comprises 17 residues. CDR3 in DNA: TGCGCCAGCAGCGGGCTAGCGGGAGCCAGGAACGGGAATGAGCAGTTCTTC. It translates to CASSGLAGARNGNEQFF.

The chain recombines TRBV7-9 with TRBJ2-7, with 9 bases that match TRBD1. Germline V gene lookup returns CDR1 SEHNR and CDR2 FQNEAQ (reference sequence). CDR3 length: 14 residues. The junction had 5 bases not matched to a gene; V was cut back by 3 bases and J by 5 bases. CDR3 bases: TGTGCCAGCAGCTTCTCACAGGGGGCGAACGAGCAGTACTTC. Encoded protein: CASSFSQGANEQYF.

The rearrangement links TRBV10-3 to TRBJ2-1, with 7 nucleotides matching TRBD1. With V trimmed by 8 bases and J by 9 bases, 10 bases remained unmatched. In germline, CDR1 is ENHRY, CDR2 SYGVKD. The CDR3 consists of 13 residues. CDR3 DNA: TGTGCCATCGGGACAGAGGGGCTAGGTGAGCAGTTCTTC. It is translated as CAIGTEGLGEQFF.

J is TRBJ2-1 and V is TRBV7-2, with TRBD2 identical over 10 bases. CDR3 length: 15 amino acids. The V gene end was trimmed by 5 bases and the J gene end by 2 bases; junction bases not matched to a gene: 3. In germline, CDR1 is SGHTA, CDR2 FQGNSA. The CDR3 nucleotides are TGTGCCAGCAGCCTAACTAGCGGGACCTACAATGAGCAGTTCTTC. Amino acids: CASSLTSGTYNEQFF.

The rearrangement uses TRBV4-3 and TRBJ2-4; D may be TRBD1 (5 bases). Germline CDR1 is LGHNA and CDR2 is YSLEER. The CDR3 contains 14 residues. Trimming removed 0 bases at V and 6 bases at J, with 9 bases between. CDR3 sequence: CASSQDRAVNIQYF. DNA for the CDR3: TGCGCCAGCAGCCAAGACAGGGCCGTAAACATTCAGTACTTC.

V is TRBV28 and J is TRBJ1-2, with D tentatively TRBD1 (5 bases). Germline assignment: CDR1 MDHEN and CDR2 SYDVKM. Trimming removed 8 bases at V and 5 bases at J, with 18 bases between. The CDR3 has 14 amino acids. The CDR3, as DNA: TGTGCCAGCGGCCTGGCAGGGCGGTGGTATGGCTACACCTTC. Residues: CASGLAGRWYGYTF.

The chain uses TRBV19 and TRBJ1-1; 7 bases fit TRBD1. This CDR3 is built from 15 residues. V was pared by 4 bases and J by 5 bases, with 10 bases of the junction left unmatched. CDR1 LNHDA and CDR2 SQIVND come from the germline V gene (reference sequence). This CDR3 is CASSKRRQGKTEAFF. The CDR3 DNA sequence: TGTGCCAGTAGTAAAAGACGACAGGGTAAAACTGAAGCTTTCTTT.

This chain uses TRBV7-6 with TRBJ2-3; D remains ambiguous. Per germline, CDR1 SGHVS and CDR2 FNYEAQ. This CDR3 spans 14 amino acids. V was cut by 5 bases and J by 6 bases, with 15 bases left in between. For the CDR3, the DNA is TGTGCCAGCAGCCCAACGCGGTCCCTGGATACGCAGTATTTT. Translating gives CASSPTRSLDTQYF.

V gene TRBV11-2 combines with J gene TRBJ2-1, with 7 bases matching TRBD1. The CDR3 loop spans 15 amino acids. In germline, CDR1 is SGHAT, CDR2 FQNNGV. The ends lost 6 bases at V and 3 bases at J; junction bases unmatched: 8. The CDR3 DNA sequence: TGTGCCAGCAGGGAAGGGGGCTCTCGCTACAATGAGCAGTTCTTC. Translating it yields CASREGGSRYNEQFF.